Sequencing of this T cell receptor (beta chain) was carried out in a study of blood T cell repertoires in COVID-19. Study-wide context: Acute-phase and convalescent COVID-19 samples originated in the United States, Italy and Spain. Nucleic acid was either cDNA or gDNA, and it came from T cells, B-cell-depleted T cells, or PBMCs.

In the authors' methods: Estimation of nucleated cell counts relied on the amplification of reference gene primers. Produced via immunoSEQ multiplex PCR; TCRdb's table is partial and in-frame only. V and J calls and clone size follow that table, whereas D and trimming were derived from the DNA. The data contain 150,000 to 200,000 clones, approximately 80% of them seen just once; the ten biggest clones take up around 1%. Enrolled during active infection, Seattle patients were then followed longitudinally. The CDR3 is 19 residues long. Germline CDR1 is SGHAT and CDR2 is FQNNGV. Trimming removed 5 bases at V and 2 bases at J, with 28 bases between.

V and J are TRBV11-2 and TRBJ2-7; tentative D call: TRBD1 (5 bases). Input material: peripheral blood. The clonotype originates from a man aged 55 to 70 with COVID-19, enrolled during active disease. The CDR3 DNA reads as TGTGCCAGCAGCCGACCCCGGACAAACTGGAACACCCGGACCTACGAGCAGTACTTC. Its protein product is CASSRPRTNWNTRTYEQYF. Supplemented by reference TRBV11-2 and TRBJ2-7, the full variable domain reads EAGVAQSPRYKIIEKRQSVAFWCNPISGHATLYWYQQILGQGPKLLIQFQNNGVVDDSQLPKDRFSAERLKGVDSTLKIQPAKLEDSAVYLCASSRPRTNWNTRTYEQYFGPGTRLTVT.